This entry lists 29 T cell receptor beta chains sequenced from one sample in a study of cytomegalovirus exposure and HLA in healthy donors. Clones were sequenced by immunoSEQ multiplex PCR, and TCRdb holds only the in-frame ones, with some missing. Here the sample spans 150,000 to 200,000 clones, approximately 84% being singletons. The sequenced sample was PBMCs. All receptors derive from a man aged 18 to 29 in good health and CMV-seropositive.

The chain employs TRBV19 and TRBJ2-7; D not certain. CDR3 length: 12 amino acids. Germline lookup yields CDR1 LNHDA and CDR2 SQIVND (reference sequence). V lost 6 bases to trimming and J lost 1 base, with 7 bases between them. CDR3 sequence (DNA): TGTGCCAGTAGCCCAGAATCCTACGAGCAGTACTTC. It codes for CASSPESYEQYF.

V is TRBV7-7 and J is TRBJ1-5; a possible D gene is TRBD1 (6 bases). Trimming took off 1 base at V and 6 bases at J, with 13 bases between the two ends. There are 15 residues in the CDR3. The germline gives CDR1 SSHAT, CDR2 FNYEAQ (reference sequence). The chain's CDR3 is CASSLERGRGQPQHF. DNA of the CDR3: TGTGCCAGCAGCTTAGAGCGGGGGCGCGGTCAGCCCCAGCATTTT.

The chain is built from TRBV9 and TRBJ2-5, with D possibly being TRBD1 (6 bases). V was trimmed by 3 bases and J by 3 bases, leaving 15 bases between them. Germline V gene lookup returns CDR1 SGDLS and CDR2 YYNGEE. This CDR3 comprises 15 residues. The DNA for the CDR3 is TGTGCCAGCAGCGCTCGACCGGGACAAGAAGAGACCCAGTACTTC. Its protein is CASSARPGQEETQYF. Looking up the rest from reference TRBV9 and TRBJ2-5 gives the full variable domain: DSGVTQTPKHLITATGQRVTLRCSPRSGDLSVYWYQQSLDQGLQFLIQYYNGEERAKGNILERFSAQQFPDLHSELNLSSLELGDSALYFCASSARPGQEETQYFGPGTRLLVL.

CDR3 sequence (DNA): TGTGCCAGCAGTTTAAGGCAGGGGACGTACAATGAGCAGTTCTTC. This gives the protein CASSLRQGTYNEQFF. The V and J genes are TRBV27 and TRBJ2-1; D possibly corresponds to TRBD1 (6 bases). Trimming took off 2 bases at V and 4 bases at J, with 12 bases between the two ends. In germline, CDR1 is MNHEY, CDR2 SMNVEV (reference sequence). The CDR3 is made up of 15 amino acids.

The chain couples TRBV7-2 to TRBJ2-3; the match to TRBD2 covers 10 bases. Per germline, CDR1 SGHTA and CDR2 FQGNSA. This CDR3 comprises 15 residues. Trimming removed 4 bases from V and 4 bases from J; junction bases left unmatched: 5. The CDR3 loop is CASSSTSGIADTQYF. The CDR3 nucleotides are TGTGCCAGCAGCTCCACTAGCGGGATCGCAGATACGCAGTATTTT. Looking up the rest from reference TRBV7-2 and TRBJ2-3 gives the full variable domain: GAGVSQSPSNKVTEKGKDVELRCDPISGHTALYWYRQSLGQGLEFLIYFQGNSAPDKSGLPSDRFSAERTGGSVSTLTIQRTQQEDSAVYLCASSSTSGIADTQYFGPGTRLTVL.

The genes are TRBV6-1 and TRBJ1-5; D is uncertain. The length of the CDR3 is 12 residues. The V gene lost 8 bases and the J gene lost 6 bases, with 11 bases spanning the gap. The germline CDR1 and CDR2 sequences are MNHNS and SASEGT. For the CDR3, the DNA is TGTGCCAGCGCGGGTTGGGGTCAGCCCCAGCATTTT. Protein product: CASAGWGQPQHF.

The rearrangement uses TRBV7-6 and TRBJ1-3; 9 bases line up with TRBD1. Germline values: CDR1 SGHVS, CDR2 FNYEAQ. With 4 bases clipped from V and 4 bases from J, the junction kept 14 bases outside the gene matches. The CDR3 covers 18 residues. The CDR3 region is CASSSLRGQGRIGNTIYF. The DNA of the CDR3 is TGTGCCAGCAGCTCACTTAGGGGACAGGGTAGGATCGGAAACACCATATATTTT.

The gene calls are TRBV9 and TRBJ2-1, with 10 bases fitting TRBD2. The CDR3 has 16 residues. Germline CDR1 and CDR2: SGDLS and YYNGEE. J gave up 4 bases and V 4 bases, and 8 bases lay outside the gene matches. CDR3 in DNA: TGTGCCAGCAGCCCCGCGGGGGGACTAGCGTACAATGAGCAGTTCTTC. Translated: CASSPAGGLAYNEQFF.

This clone was seen ten or more times. The V and J genes are TRBV5-5 and TRBJ2-3, with 13 bases aligning to TRBD2. The CDR3 runs 17 residues. V dropped 0 bases and J dropped 6; count of bases not matched to a gene: 7. From germline, CDR1 is SGHKS and CDR2 YYEKEE (reference sequence). In DNA, the CDR3 is TGTGCCAGCAGCTTGGAACTAGCGGGAGGGCCTGGGGATACGCAGTATTTT. As protein: CASSLELAGGPGDTQYF.

The rearrangement uses TRBV19 and TRBJ2-4, with D perhaps TRBD1 (6 bases). Trimming left V 4 bases short and J 0 bases short, with 13 bases between. CDR1 is LNHDA, CDR2 SQIVND, per germline (reference sequence). CDR3 length: 16 amino acids. CDR3 sequence (DNA): TGTGCCAGTAGTACCGGACAGACTTTAGCCAAAAACATTCAGTACTTC. Translated: CASSTGQTLAKNIQYF.

The chain is built from TRBV28 and TRBJ2-5, with D possibly TRBD2 on 7 matching bases. V shed 4 bases and J shed 5 bases, with 14 bases lying between them. This CDR3 comprises 14 residues. Germline-derived CDR1 and CDR2 are MDHEN and SYDVKM. This chain's CDR3 is CASSSGGRWETQYF. Here the CDR3 DNA reads TGTGCCAGCAGTTCCGGGGGGCGGTGGGAGACCCAGTACTTC. Full variable domain (missing parts from reference TRBV28 and TRBJ2-5): DVKVTQSSRYLVKRTGEKVFLECVQDMDHENMFWYRQDPGLGLRLIYFSYDVKMKEKGDIPEGYSVSREKKERFSLILESASTNQTSMYLCASSSGGRWETQYFGPGTRLLVL.

The chain is built from TRBV4-3 and TRBJ2-7; D is possibly TRBD2 (7 bases). This CDR3 is 15 amino acids long. Deletions cut 1 base from V and 3 bases from J, with 13 bases between. Looked up from germline, CDR1 is LGHNA and CDR2 is YSLEER. CDR3 DNA sequence: TGCGCCAGCAGCCAAGCGCGGGGGCAGGGCTACGAGCAGTACTTC. Translating it yields CASSQARGQGYEQYF.

The chain employs TRBV28 and TRBJ1-2; D may be TRBD1 (5 bases). Deletions cut 5 bases from V and 2 bases from J, with 12 bases between. CDR3 length: 14 residues. Germline V CDR1 and CDR2: MDHEN, SYDVKM. Here the CDR3 reads CASSPLTENYGYTF. The CDR3 nucleotides read TGTGCCAGCAGTCCACTGACAGAAAACTATGGCTACACCTTC.

This clone was picked up a small number of times. The chain couples TRBV6-1 to TRBJ2-7; D remains unclear. Germline V CDR1 and CDR2: MNHNS, SASEGT. The V gene lost 2 bases and the J gene lost 1 base, with 6 bases spanning the gap. CDR3 length equals 13 residues. The CDR3, as DNA: TGTGCCAGCAGTGAACAGGCTTCCTACGAGCAGTACTTC. Its protein is CASSEQASYEQYF.

This chain uses TRBV6-6 with TRBJ1-1; D is possibly TRBD1 (5 bases). This CDR3 has 14 amino acids. V was trimmed by 0 bases and J by 5 bases, leaving 10 bases between them. CDR1 is MNHNY, CDR2 SVGAGI, per germline (reference sequence). The CDR3 region is CASSYSGGRTEAFF. DNA for the CDR3: TGTGCCAGCAGTTACTCCGGGGGTCGGACTGAAGCTTTCTTT.

This clone appeared a few times. The V call is TRBV27, the J call TRBJ1-2; D ambiguous. V shed 3 bases and J shed 4 bases, with 9 bases lying between them. The CDR3 is 13 residues long. Germline CDR1 is MNHEY and CDR2 is SMNVEV (reference sequence). CDR3: CASSFGRGYGYTF. Written as DNA, the CDR3 is TGTGCCAGCAGTTTCGGCAGAGGCTATGGCTACACCTTC.

This clone was recorded once. The chain carries TRBV9 and TRBJ2-2; no clear D gene. The length of the CDR3 is 11 residues. The germline CDR1 and CDR2 sequences are SGDLS and YYNGEE. Trimming removed 4 bases at V and 7 bases at J, with 5 bases between. CDR3: CASSRRGELFF. CDR3 DNA sequence: TGTGCCAGCAGCCGTCGCGGGGAGCTGTTTTTT.

This chain links TRBV10-3 with TRBJ2-7; D is possibly TRBD2 (5 bases). Trimming pared 6 bases from V and 5 bases from J, leaving 14 bases between. The CDR3 is 13 residues long. The germline gives CDR1 ENHRY, CDR2 SYGVKD. Here the CDR3 DNA reads TGTGCCATCAGCGGGATTGGGTTGGACGAGCAGTACTTC. This encodes CAISGIGLDEQYF.

The rearrangement uses TRBV28 and TRBJ2-7; 9 nucleotides align to TRBD1. The CDR3 has 15 amino acids. The V gene's germline CDR1 is MDHEN and CDR2 SYDVKM. Germline trimming cut 7 bases from V and 6 bases from J; bases unmatched to any gene: 13. The CDR3 loop is CASTPPGTGIGEQYF. CDR3 DNA: TGTGCCAGCACCCCCCCCGGGACAGGGATCGGCGAGCAGTACTTC.

The chain links TRBV18 to TRBJ2-1; 10 bases line up with TRBD2. V gave up 1 base and J gave up 0 bases; unmatched junction bases: 3. The germline gives CDR1 KGHSH, CDR2 LQKENI. The CDR3 spans 17 residues. CDR3 residues: CASSPLASGSSYNEQFF. CDR3 bases: TGTGCCAGCTCACCACTTGCTAGCGGGAGCTCCTACAATGAGCAGTTCTTC. Filled out from reference TRBV18 and TRBJ2-1, the complete variable domain reads NAGVMQNPRHLVRRRGQEARLRCSPMKGHSHVYWYRQLPEEGLKFMVYLQKENIIDESGMPKERFSAEFPKEGPSILRIQQVVRGDSAAYFCASSPLASGSSYNEQFFGPGTRLTVL.

The V and J genes are TRBV4-3 and TRBJ1-2; D gene unclear. With 8 bases removed from V and 7 bases from J, the gap between germline ends came to 17 bases. The CDR3 is 13 amino acids. Germline V CDR1 and CDR2: LGHNA, YSLEER. Written as DNA, the CDR3 is TGCGCCAGCTCAGCGCTCCCGTTTTTTGGCTACACCTTC. Translated: CASSALPFFGYTF.

The chain is built from TRBV4-1 and TRBJ1-4, with a tentative D call TRBD1 (6 bases). Trimming left V 3 bases short and J 7 bases short, with 15 bases between. Germline CDR1 and CDR2: MGHRA and YSYEKL. This CDR3 has 15 residues. The CDR3 DNA reads TGCGCCAGCAGCCAGCGGGGGGGGCCGGCTGAAAAACTGTTTTTT. It specifies CASSQRGGPAEKLFF.

The chain is built from TRBV7-3 and TRBJ2-5, with TRBD2 as a possible D gene (5 bases). The CDR3 loop spans 13 amino acids. Germline CDR1 is SGHTA and CDR2 is FQGTGA. Trimming removed 2 bases at V and 2 bases at J, with 6 bases between. CDR3 sequence: CASSLLAQETQYF. CDR3 nucleotide sequence: TGTGCCAGCAGCTTATTAGCGCAAGAGACCCAGTACTTC.

This chain connects TRBV5-1 to TRBJ2-7, with 8 nucleotides matching TRBD2. V dropped 4 bases and J dropped 0; count of bases not matched to a gene: 0. This CDR3 region has 13 residues. Per germline, CDR1 SGHRS and CDR2 YFSETQ. CDR3 amino acids: CASSRGGSYEQYF. CDR3 DNA sequence: TGCGCCAGCAGCCGGGGGGGCTCCTACGAGCAGTACTTC.

This rearrangement joins TRBV30 to TRBJ2-7; 12 positions match TRBD2. The CDR3 is 14 amino acids. V lost 3 bases, J lost 3 bases, and 3 bases stayed unmatched. CDR1 GTSNPN and CDR2 SVGIG come from the germline V gene (reference sequence). In DNA form, the CDR3 reads TGTGCCTGGAGGATGACTAGCGGGAGCTACGAGCAGTACTTC. Its translation is CAWRMTSGSYEQYF.

Of note for this clone: The sample contains more than one DNA sequence encoding this CDR3. The J gene is TRBJ2-2, the V gene TRBV9; D ambiguous. The CDR3 runs to 12 residues. CDR1 and CDR2 from the germline V gene are SGDLS and YYNGEE. The V end was cut by 0 bases, the J end by 8 bases, with 5 bases between. CDR3 in amino acids: CASSVVSGELFF. The CDR3 bases are TGTGCCAGCAGCGTAGTTTCAGGGGAGCTGTTTTTT.

This clone occurred a few times. The rearrangement uses TRBV1 and TRBJ2-5; the DNA was not compared with TRBD2, the D call given in the table. TRBV1 is flagged as a pseudogene. The CDR3 is 17 residues long. CDR3: CTSSQDDSRRGQETQYF. The CDR3 DNA reads as TGCACCAGCAGCCAAGATGATTCGCGCCGGGGGCAAGAGACCCAGTACTTC.

The J gene is TRBJ1-3, the V gene TRBV30; 7 bases agree with TRBD1. From germline, CDR1 is GTSNPN and CDR2 SVGIG (reference sequence). The V segment lost 5 bases and the J segment 4 bases; nucleotides outside the gene matches: 5. The CDR3 length is 13 residues. The CDR3 nucleotides are TGTGCCTGGGGGACAGTCTCAGGAAACACCATATATTTT. This gives the protein CAWGTVSGNTIYF.

The V gene is TRBV10-3, the J gene TRBJ2-1, with D possibly being TRBD2 (6 bases). The germline V and J ends were trimmed by 6 bases and 0 bases, with 12 bases remaining between them. The CDR3 runs to 15 residues. CDR1 ENHRY and CDR2 SYGVKD come from the germline V gene. The CDR3 DNA sequence: TGTGCCATCAGCGGGAGTCGTAACTCCTACAATGAGCAGTTCTTC. Protein sequence: CAISGSRNSYNEQFF.